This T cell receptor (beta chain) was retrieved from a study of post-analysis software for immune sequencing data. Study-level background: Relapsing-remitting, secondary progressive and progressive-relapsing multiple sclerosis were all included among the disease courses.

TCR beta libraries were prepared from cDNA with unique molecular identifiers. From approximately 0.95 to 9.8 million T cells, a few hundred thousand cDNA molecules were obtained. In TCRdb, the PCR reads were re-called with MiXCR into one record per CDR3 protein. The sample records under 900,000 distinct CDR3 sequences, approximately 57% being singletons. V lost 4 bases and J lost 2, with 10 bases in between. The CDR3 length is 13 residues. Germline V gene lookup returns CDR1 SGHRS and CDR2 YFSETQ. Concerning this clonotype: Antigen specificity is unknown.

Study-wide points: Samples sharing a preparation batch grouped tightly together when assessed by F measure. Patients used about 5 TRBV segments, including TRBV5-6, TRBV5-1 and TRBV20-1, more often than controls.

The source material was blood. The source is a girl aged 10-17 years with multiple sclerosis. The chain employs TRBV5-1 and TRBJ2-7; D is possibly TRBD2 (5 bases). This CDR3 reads CASSLSAPYEQYF. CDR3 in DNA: TGCGCCAGCAGCCTTAGCGCACCCTACGAGCAGTACTTC. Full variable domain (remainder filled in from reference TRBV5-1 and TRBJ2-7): KAGVTQTPRYLIKTRGQQVTLSCSPISGHRSVSWYQQTPGQGLQFLFEYFSETQRNKGNFPGRFSGRQFSNSRSEMNVSTLELGDSALYLCASSLSAPYEQYFGPGTRLTVT.